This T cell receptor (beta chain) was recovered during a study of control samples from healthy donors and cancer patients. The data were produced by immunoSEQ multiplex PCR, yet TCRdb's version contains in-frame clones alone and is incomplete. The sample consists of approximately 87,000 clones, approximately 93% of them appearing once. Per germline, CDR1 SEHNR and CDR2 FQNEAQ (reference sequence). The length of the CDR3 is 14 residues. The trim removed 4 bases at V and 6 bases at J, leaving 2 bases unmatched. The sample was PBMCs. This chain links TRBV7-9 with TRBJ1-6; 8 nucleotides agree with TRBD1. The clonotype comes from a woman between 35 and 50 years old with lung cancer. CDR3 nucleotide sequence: TGTGCCAGCAGCTCAGGACAGGGTAATTCACCCCTCCACTTT. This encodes CASSSGQGNSPLHF. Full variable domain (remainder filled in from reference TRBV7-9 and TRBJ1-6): DTGVSQNPRHKITKRGQNVTFRCDPISEHNRLYWYRQTLGQGPEFLTYFQNEAQLEKSRLLSDRFSAERPKGSFSTLEIQRTEQGDSAMYLCASSSGQGNSPLHFGNGTRLTVT.